This T cell receptor beta chain was recorded in a study of CD8 T cells in ankylosing spondylitis. This clonotype has a count of ten or more. Its antigen is not identified. TCRdb independently ran MiXCR on the 5' RACE reads; one entry per CDR3 protein. This sample has approximately 130,000 distinct CDR3 sequences, with over 9.5% found just once. Findings of the study overall: Researchers report that disease-linked clones proved CD8+ and relatively rare in peripheral blood. Previous work reported some of these motif variants in the synovial fluid and blood of reactive arthritis.

This TCR came from a female donor with ankylosing spondylitis or in good health (not recorded which). Sequences were obtained from blood, either unsorted or a sorted T cell fraction (not recorded which).

CDR3 protein: CSAISSSYNEQFF. CDR3 bases: TGCAGTGCAATTTCGAGCTCCTACAATGAGCAGTTCTTC. The gene calls are TRBV20-1 and TRBJ2-1; D gene unclear. CDR3 length: 13 residues. V lost 6 bases and J lost 0, with 9 bases in between. CDR1 is DFQATT, CDR2 SNEGSKA, per germline (reference sequence).